This TCR beta chain comes out of a study of shared clonotypes between healthy human individuals. Some clones are missing from TCRdb's copy, which holds only in-frame ones; the method was immunoSEQ multiplex PCR. The table includes about 530,000 clones, around 79% detected once. Within Nashville, Tennessee resided all donors, each a Caucasian adult. When samples were unsorted, 85 million to 95 million PBMCs were used for genomic DNA. The clonotype originates from a woman aged 40-49 years in good health. Some clones in this sample may be carry-over from other donors' samples. Sequenced input: PBMCs.

The CDR3 DNA sequence: TGTGCCAGCAGTGAATCGACGGTCCAGCAGTTCTTC. This codes for CASSESTVQQFF. The V and J genes are TRBV2 and TRBJ2-1; D gene uncertain. Trimming stripped 2 bases from V and 11 bases from J, with 10 bases between. In germline, CDR1 is SNHLY, CDR2 FYNNEI. This CDR3 has 12 amino acids.